This TCR beta chain was captured in a study of blood T cell repertoires in COVID-19. This CDR3 has 15 residues. Trimming removed 4 bases from V and 8 bases from J, with 20 bases in between. Germline CDR1 is MGHDK and CDR2 is SYGVNS. The table came from immunoSEQ multiplex PCR; TCRdb's copy has only in-frame clones and leaves some out. This table holds about 220,000 clones, more than 70% found once. This clonotype was sampled from an elderly woman with acute or convalescent COVID-19. This chain joins TRBV25-1 and TRBJ1-1, with a tentative D call TRBD1 (6 bases). The sequencing sample was made of peripheral blood. The DNA for the CDR3 is TGTGCCAGCAGTGCCTTGGGGGTCTCAGGGGTGGAAGCTTTCTTT. It encodes CASSALGVSGVEAFF. The full variable domain, rest sourced from reference TRBV25-1 and TRBJ1-1, is EADIYQTPRYLVIGTGKKITLECSQTMGHDKMYWYQQDPGMELHLIHYSYGVNSTEKGDLSSESTVSRIRTEHFPLTLESARPSHTSQYLCASSALGVSGVEAFFGQGTRLTVV.